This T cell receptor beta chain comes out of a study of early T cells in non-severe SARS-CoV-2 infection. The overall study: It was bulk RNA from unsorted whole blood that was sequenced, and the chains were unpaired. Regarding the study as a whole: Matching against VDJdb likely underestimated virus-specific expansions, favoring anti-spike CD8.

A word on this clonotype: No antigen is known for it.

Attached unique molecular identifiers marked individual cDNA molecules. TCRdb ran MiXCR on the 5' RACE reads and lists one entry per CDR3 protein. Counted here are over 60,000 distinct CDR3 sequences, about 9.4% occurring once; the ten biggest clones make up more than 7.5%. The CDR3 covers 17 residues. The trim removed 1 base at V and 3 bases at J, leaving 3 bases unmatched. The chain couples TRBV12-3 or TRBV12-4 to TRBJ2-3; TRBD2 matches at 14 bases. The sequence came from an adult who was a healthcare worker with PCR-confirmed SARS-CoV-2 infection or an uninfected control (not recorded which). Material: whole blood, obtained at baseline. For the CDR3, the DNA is TGTGCCAGCAGTTTAGTAGGACTAGCGGGGGGTACAGATACGCAGTATTTT. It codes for CASSLVGLAGGTDTQYF.